This T cell receptor (beta chain) was captured in a study of post-analysis software for immune sequencing data. Findings of the study overall: In patients, TRBV5-6, TRBV5-1 and TRBV20-1 belonged to roughly five TRBV segments found more frequently than in controls. For normalized Chao1 diversity, multiple sclerosis patients scored significantly lower than controls did.

Trimming took 3 bases from V and 4 from J; bases not matched to a gene: 4. CDR3 length: 15 residues. Germline CDR1 reads SGHTA; CDR2 reads FQGNSA. TCR beta cDNA libraries had unique molecular identifiers. Input amounts of about 0.95 to 10 million T cells were used. These gave roughly 0.5 million cDNA molecules, so each molecule approximated one T cell. From the PCR reads, TCRdb called clonotypes with MiXCR, one entry per CDR3 protein. The sample contains about 540,000 distinct CDR3 sequences, approximately 34% of which appear only once. This clonotype appeared a few times. What it binds is unknown. This TCR was recovered from a girl aged 2-17 years with multiple sclerosis. The genes are TRBV7-2 and TRBJ2-3, with TRBD2 identical over 10 bases. Sequencing input: blood. In DNA, the CDR3 is TGTGCCAGCAGCTTTCAGCGGGGGGGCGCAGATACGCAGTATTTT. It specifies CASSFQRGGADTQYF.